Following are 3 T cell receptor beta chains from one sample sequenced in a study of regulatory T cells in long-lasting Graves disease. With iRepertoire HTBI primers and Arm-PCR of CDR3 regions, TCR beta libraries were built. One entry per CDR3 protein, called by TCRdb with MiXCR from the multiplex PCR reads. This sample has a few hundred thousand distinct CDR3 sequences, with 15% to 20% found just once. Described time point: newly diagnosed GD, antithyroid drugs for less than 3 months. After RNA was extracted from PBMCs, the TCR library was made from it. A further study also used this sample, focusing on T cells in Graves' hyperthyroidism and ophthalmopathy.

Sequenced material: peripheral blood mononuclear cells (PBMCs), taken at new diagnosis, from a patient treated with antithyroid drugs. These receptors were collected from a woman under 30 with Graves disease.

A note on this clonotype: Its ends do not fully match the called genes, so a read error is possible. The J gene is TRBJ2-7, the V gene TRBV12-3 or TRBV12-4, with no clear D. The length of the CDR3 is 14 residues. The CDR3 reads CTSSITGFSYEQYF. For the CDR3, the DNA is TGTACCAGCAGTATTACCGGGTTCTCCTACGAGCAGTACTTC.

This clonotype has a count of ten or more. The J gene is TRBJ2-7, the V gene TRBV30, with 10 positions matching TRBD2. V dropped 8 bases and J dropped 4; count of bases not matched to a gene: 5. CDR1 and CDR2 (germline): GTSNPN, SVGIG (reference sequence). The CDR3 loop spans 12 amino acids. CDR3 DNA: TGTGCCGCTAGCGGGAGTGGGTACGAGCAGTACTTC. Amino acids: CAASGSGYEQYF. Full variable domain (outside the CDR3, taken from reference TRBV30 and TRBJ2-7): SQTIHQWPATLVQPVGSPLSLECTVEGTSNPNLYWYRQAAGRGLQLLFYSVGIGQISSEVPQNLSASRPQDRQFILSSKKLLLSDSGFYLCAASGSGYEQYFGPGTRLTVT.

At least ten counts were recorded for this clonotype. The genes are TRBV20-1 and TRBJ2-7; TRBD2 is a possible D gene (6 bases). Germline-derived CDR1 and CDR2 are DFQATT and SNEGSKA (reference sequence). The CDR3 is 15 residues long. Trimming removed 0 bases from V and 5 bases from J, with 17 bases in between. This CDR3 reads CSARENGTRVDEQYF. The CDR3 DNA reads as TGCAGTGCTAGAGAAAACGGGACTCGAGTGGACGAGCAGTACTTC.